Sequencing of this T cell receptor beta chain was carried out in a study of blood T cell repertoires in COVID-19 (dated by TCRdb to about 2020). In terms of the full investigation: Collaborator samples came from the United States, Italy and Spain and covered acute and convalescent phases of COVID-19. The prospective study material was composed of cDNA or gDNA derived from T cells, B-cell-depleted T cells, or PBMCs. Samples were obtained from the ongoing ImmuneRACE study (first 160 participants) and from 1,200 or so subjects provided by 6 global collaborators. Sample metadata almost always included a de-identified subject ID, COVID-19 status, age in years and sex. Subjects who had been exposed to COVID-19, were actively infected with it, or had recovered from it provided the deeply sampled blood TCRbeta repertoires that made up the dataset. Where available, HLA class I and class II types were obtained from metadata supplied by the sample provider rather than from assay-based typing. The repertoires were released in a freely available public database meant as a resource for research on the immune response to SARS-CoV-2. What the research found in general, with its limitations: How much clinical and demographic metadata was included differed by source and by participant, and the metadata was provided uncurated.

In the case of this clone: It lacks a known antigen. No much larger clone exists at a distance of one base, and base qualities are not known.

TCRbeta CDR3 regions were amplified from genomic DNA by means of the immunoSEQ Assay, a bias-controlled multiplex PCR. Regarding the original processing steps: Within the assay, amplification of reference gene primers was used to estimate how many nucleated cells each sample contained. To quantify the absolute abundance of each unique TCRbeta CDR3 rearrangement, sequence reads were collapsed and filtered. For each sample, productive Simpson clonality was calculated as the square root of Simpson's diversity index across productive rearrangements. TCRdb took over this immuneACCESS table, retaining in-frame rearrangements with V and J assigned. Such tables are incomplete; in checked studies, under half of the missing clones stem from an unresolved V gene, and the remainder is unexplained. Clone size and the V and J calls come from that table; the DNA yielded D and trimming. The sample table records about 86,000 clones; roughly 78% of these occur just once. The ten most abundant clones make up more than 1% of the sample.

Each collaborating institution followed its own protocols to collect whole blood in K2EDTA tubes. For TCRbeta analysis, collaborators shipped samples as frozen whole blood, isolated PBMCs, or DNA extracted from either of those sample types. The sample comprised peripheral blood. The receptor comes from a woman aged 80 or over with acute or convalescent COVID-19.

CDR3 sequence: CASSPRDSTYNEQFF. The bases are TGTGCCAGTAGTCCCCGGGACTCAACCTACAATGAGCAGTTCTTC. This chain is built from TRBV19 and TRBJ2-1, and the D gene may be TRBD2, 6 bases matching. CDR1 and CDR2 were assigned from the germline V gene (reference sequence) as LNHDA and SQIVND. Measured from the cysteine to the phenylalanine, the CDR3 is 15 residues long. Kept here is only the CDR3 DNA, which spans 45 bases and is read in frame from base 1. Cut back by 5 bases and 2 bases, the V and J ends lie 13 bases apart.